Below are 14 T cell receptor beta chains sequenced from a single sample in a study of OX40 agonist ivuxolimab in advanced cancers. Data came from immunoSEQ multiplex PCR; TCRdb stores just in-frame clones and leaves some out. Among tens of thousands of clones listed, roughly 90% were seen once. This specimen consisted of CD4+ or CD8+ T cells sorted from blood, obtained in a trial of the OX40 agonist ivuxolimab. These receptors all come from an adult with an advanced solid tumor such as melanoma, head and neck, liver or kidney cancer.

The chain employs TRBV19 and TRBJ2-1, with TRBD2 matching 8 bases. CDR1 LNHDA and CDR2 SQIVND come from the germline V gene (reference sequence). This CDR3 has 15 residues. J gave up 7 bases and V 5 bases, and 10 bases lay outside the gene matches. The CDR3 nucleotides are TGTGCCAGTAGTCGGAGCGGGGGCCACGGGAATGAGCAGTTCTTC. Translating it yields CASSRSGGHGNEQFF.

The chain carries TRBV28 and TRBJ1-1; D not resolved. V was clipped by 2 bases and J by 6 bases, with 7 bases between them. Germline assignment: CDR1 MDHEN and CDR2 SYDVKM. The CDR3 is 12 residues long. The chain's CDR3 is CASSLALAEAFF. CDR3 in DNA: TGTGCCAGCAGTTTAGCACTCGCTGAAGCTTTCTTT.

V and J are TRBV18 and TRBJ1-1; D gene ambiguous. Germline assignment: CDR1 KGHSH and CDR2 LQKENI. V was trimmed by 0 bases and J by 1 base, leaving 9 bases between them. The CDR3 has 15 amino acids. CDR3 DNA: TGTGCCAGCTCACCACCCGCAGGCGGGAACACTGAAGCTTTCTTT. This translates into CASSPPAGGNTEAFF. Looking up the rest from reference TRBV18 and TRBJ1-1 gives the full variable domain: NAGVMQNPRHLVRRRGQEARLRCSPMKGHSHVYWYRQLPEEGLKFMVYLQKENIIDESGMPKERFSAEFPKEGPSILRIQQVVRGDSAAYFCASSPPAGGNTEAFFGQGTRLTVV.

The rearrangement uses TRBV5-1 and TRBJ1-2; TRBD1 aligns across 8 bases. Germline CDR1 reads SGHRS; CDR2 reads YFSETQ. V lost 0 bases, J lost 7 bases, and 11 bases stayed unmatched. This CDR3 region has 16 residues. The CDR3 sequence is CASSLESPGGGGGYTF. The CDR3 nucleotides are TGCGCCAGCAGCTTGGAATCGCCAGGGGGCGGAGGTGGCTACACCTTC.

The V and J genes are TRBV5-6 and TRBJ2-5, with 8 bases identical to TRBD2. CDR1 is SGHDT, CDR2 YYEEEE, per germline. The V and J ends lost 4 bases and 5 bases, in that order; junction bases with no gene match: 13. The CDR3 has 16 amino acids. CDR3 DNA sequence: TGTGCCAGCAGCCGGGGACCAGCCGGGAGGGGGGAGACCCAGTACTTC. Translated: CASSRGPAGRGETQYF.

This clone has a single count. The DNA for the CDR3 is TGCAGCGTTGAAGAGGGAGAAGAGACCCAGTACTTC. This sequence encodes CSVEEGEETQYF. V usage is TRBV29-1 and J usage is TRBJ2-5; a possible D gene is TRBD2 (5 bases). The CDR3 loop spans 12 amino acids. Germline V gene lookup returns CDR1 SQVTM and CDR2 ANQGSEA. Trimming took off 0 bases at V and 3 bases at J, with 5 bases between the two ends.

The rearrangement links TRBV5-1 to TRBJ1-2; D is possibly TRBD1 (6 bases). Trimming removed 1 base at V and 7 bases at J, with 14 bases between. The CDR3 is 14 residues long. Germline-derived CDR1 and CDR2 are SGHRS and YFSETQ. This CDR3 is CASSLNPGAAGYTF. CDR3 nucleotides: TGCGCCAGCAGCTTGAATCCGGGGGCGGCTGGCTACACCTTC.

This clone was recorded once. This rearrangement joins TRBV5-1 to TRBJ2-7; possible D gene TRBD2, 5 bases. This CDR3 is built from 14 residues. The germline V gene has CDR1 SGHRS and CDR2 YFSETQ. With 0 bases removed from V and 4 bases from J, the gap between germline ends came to 11 bases. The CDR3 sequence: CASSLDGIRYEQYF. The CDR3 DNA follows: TGCGCCAGCAGCTTGGACGGGATTAGATACGAGCAGTACTTC.

The chain couples TRBV7-6 to TRBJ2-3; no clear D. The germline V gene encodes CDR1 SGHVS and CDR2 FNYEAQ. Trimming left V 0 bases short and J 2 bases short, with 9 bases between. The CDR3 runs to 15 residues. The CDR3 reads CASSLASRLTDTQYF. CDR3 nucleotide sequence: TGTGCCAGCAGCTTAGCATCCAGACTCACAGATACGCAGTATTTT.

This sequence joins TRBV30 and TRBJ2-7; 9 nucleotides align to TRBD2. Trimming cost V 2 bases and J 9 bases; bases outside gene matches: 8. This CDR3 has 13 residues. CDR1 and CDR2 (germline): GTSNPN, SVGIG (reference sequence). DNA of the CDR3: TGTGCCTGGAGTAGCGGGGGGAATCTTGGGCAGTACTTC. This sequence encodes CAWSSGGNLGQYF.

The genes are TRBV19 and TRBJ1-1; maybe TRBD1 (5 bases). The CDR3 has 18 amino acids. Germline assignment: CDR1 LNHDA and CDR2 SQIVND (reference sequence). V shed 4 bases and J shed 1 base, with 22 bases lying between them. The CDR3 region is CASSNAHRGLRTNTEAFF. The CDR3, as DNA: TGTGCCAGTAGTAATGCCCACCGGGGACTGAGGACGAACACTGAAGCTTTCTTT. Using reference TRBV19 and TRBJ1-1 for the parts outside the CDR3, the full variable domain is DGGITQSPKYLFRKEGQNVTLSCEQNLNHDAMYWYRQDPGQGLRLIYYSQIVNDFQKGDIAEGYSVSREKKESFPLTVTSAQKNPTAFYLCASSNAHRGLRTNTEAFFGQGTRLTVV.

This chain connects TRBV30 to TRBJ1-1; D gene unclear. This CDR3 has 12 amino acids. V lost 3 bases, J lost 6 bases, and 11 bases lay in between. Germline CDR1 and CDR2: GTSNPN and SVGIG (reference sequence). The CDR3 is CAWRSRGPEAFF. As DNA, the CDR3 is TGTGCCTGGAGAAGTCGAGGGCCTGAAGCTTTCTTT. The whole variable domain, filled in from reference TRBV30 and TRBJ1-1, reads SQTIHQWPATLVQPVGSPLSLECTVEGTSNPNLYWYRQAAGRGLQLLFYSVGIGQISSEVPQNLSASRPQDRQFILSSKKLLLSDSGFYLCAWRSRGPEAFFGQGTRLTVV.

This chain connects TRBV30 to TRBJ2-5; 7 bases map to TRBD2. Germline assignment: CDR1 GTSNPN and CDR2 SVGIG (reference sequence). The CDR3 length is 11 residues. Losses at the gene ends were 4 bases for V and 5 bases for J; bases not matched to a gene: 1. CDR3 DNA: TGTGCCTGGACCGGGGGGGAGACCCAGTACTTC. As protein: CAWTGGETQYF.

Here the CDR3 reads CASSFAGGSYEQYF. The CDR3 DNA follows: TGCGCCAGCAGCTTCGCAGGGGGTTCCTACGAGCAGTACTTC. This chain joins TRBV5-1 and TRBJ2-7, with TRBD1 matching 7 bases. Germline CDR1 SGHRS, CDR2 YFSETQ. With V trimmed by 2 bases and J by 1 base, 3 bases remained unmatched. This CDR3 has 14 amino acids.